This paragraph covers one T cell receptor beta chain sequence. Its target is unknown. The sample comes from a study of T cell repertoires in cytomegalovirus infection. The V gene lost 5 bases and the J gene lost 0 bases, with 19 bases spanning the gap. Germline loops: CDR1 MDHEN, CDR2 SYDVKM. The CDR3 is made up of 17 amino acids. One entry per CDR3 protein results from TCRdb running MiXCR on the reads. In the table there are approximately 260,000 distinct CDR3 sequences, roughly a fifth of which are singletons. Overall study results and limits: HLA-C-restricted TCR beta clonotypes specific for CMV led the ex vivo response.

This receptor was obtained from a human donor in good health (CMV status not recorded). Some clones in this sample may be carry-over from other donors' samples. This material consisted of cultured PBMCs, taken from culture after CMV antigen stimulation. The chain is built from TRBV28 and TRBJ1-1; D may be TRBD1 (5 bases). DNA of the CDR3: TGTGCCAGCAGTCCCCTGACAGCCCTAGAACTGAACACTGAAGCTTTCTTT. It codes for CASSPLTALELNTEAFF.